These 22 T cell receptor beta chains share one sample of origin, sequenced in a study of control samples from healthy donors and cancer patients (dated by TCRdb to 2018 to 2021). The library came from the immunoSEQ multiplex PCR assay. As stored in TCRdb, this immuneACCESS dataset retains in-frame rearrangements with V and J assigned. A fraction of the clones does not appear; measured against another copy, unresolved V genes explain less than half of the discrepancy, and the remainder lacks a known reason. Recorded for this sample are about 82,000 clones; around 94% of them occurred a single time. 4.8% of the sample is taken by the ten largest. What was sequenced was blood. The receptors derive from a woman aged 18-35 years in good health.

This chain joins TRBV19 and TRBJ2-3; possible D gene TRBD2, 6 bases. The germline CDR1 and CDR2 sequences are LNHDA and SQIVND (reference sequence). V gave up 6 bases and J gave up 0 bases, with 19 bases separating them. This CDR3 region has 17 residues. CDR3 sequence reads: CASSLYRDGTSTDTQYF. The DNA for the CDR3 is TGTGCCAGTAGCCTTTATCGTGATGGGACTAGCACAGATACGCAGTATTTT.

The chain joins TRBV9 to TRBJ1-2, with D hard to call. Germline CDR1 is SGDLS and CDR2 is YYNGEE. There are 13 residues in the CDR3. Between the trimmed V and J ends, which lost 6 bases and 1 base, there was a span of 10 bases. The CDR3, as DNA: TGTGCCAGCAATCCGGGTAATAACTATGGCTACACCTTC. Translated: CASNPGNNYGYTF. The full variable domain, in which reference TRBV9 and TRBJ1-2 provide the parts outside the CDR3, is DSGVTQTPKHLITATGQRVTLRCSPRSGDLSVYWYQQSLDQGLQFLIQYYNGEERAKGNILERFSAQQFPDLHSELNLSSLELGDSALYFCASNPGNNYGYTFGSGTRLTVV.

The J gene is TRBJ2-2, the V gene TRBV5-1; D possibly corresponds to TRBD2 (7 bases). Trimming shortened V by 4 bases and J by 2 bases, and 15 bases separated the two germline ends. Germline CDR1 and CDR2: SGHRS and YFSETQ. This CDR3 comprises 16 residues. The CDR3 DNA reads as TGCGCCAGCAGCCCCTCGGGGGGCTCTAACACCGGGGAGCTGTTTTTT. As protein: CASSPSGGSNTGELFF.

The V call is TRBV7-8, the J call TRBJ2-1; 10 nucleotides agree with TRBD2. In germline, CDR1 is SGHVS, CDR2 FQNEAQ. This CDR3 is built from 15 residues. After removal of 3 bases from V and 7 bases from J, the junction contained 6 bases not matched to a gene. The CDR3 bases are TGTGCCAGCAGCTTTCTAGCGGGAGTGGGGAATGAGCAGTTCTTC. It codes for CASSFLAGVGNEQFF.

The rearrangement joins TRBV28 to TRBJ2-7; 9 bases agree with TRBD1. CDR1 is MDHEN, CDR2 SYDVKM, per germline. The length of the CDR3 is 15 residues. Trimming removed 4 bases from V and 6 bases from J; junction bases left unmatched: 10. The CDR3 reads CASSSYVGQGREQYF. CDR3 DNA sequence: TGTGCCAGCAGTTCGTACGTAGGACAGGGGCGCGAGCAGTACTTC.

This clone was observed once. This chain uses TRBV27 with TRBJ1-3; a possible D gene is TRBD1 (5 bases). CDR1 and CDR2 from the germline V gene are MNHEY and SMNVEV (reference sequence). The ends were cut back, 6 bases at V and 4 bases at J, with 13 bases in the middle. This CDR3 spans 14 amino acids. The CDR3: CASSPNRPGNTIYF. Written as DNA, the CDR3 is TGTGCCAGCAGCCCCAACAGGCCCGGAAACACCATATATTTT.

The gene calls are TRBV2 and TRBJ1-1; 7 nucleotides line up with TRBD1. The CDR3 consists of 15 residues. J was trimmed by 3 bases and V by 2 bases; bases with no gene match: 6. In germline, CDR1 is SNHLY, CDR2 FYNNEI. The CDR3 DNA reads as TGTGCCAGCAGTGAAACAAGGACAGGCGACACTGAAGCTTTCTTT. As protein: CASSETRTGDTEAFF.

The chain combines TRBV6-2 or TRBV6-3 with TRBJ1-1; the D is unclear. Per germline, CDR1 MNHEY and CDR2 SVGEGT. The ends were cut back, 2 bases at V and 1 base at J, with 5 bases in the middle. There are 13 residues in the CDR3. CDR3 in amino acids: CASSYLQNTEAFF. The CDR3 DNA follows: TGTGCCAGCAGTTACCTGCAGAACACTGAAGCTTTCTTT.

The rearrangement uses TRBV3-1 (or the pseudogene TRBV3-2) and TRBJ2-1, with D hard to call. CDR1 and CDR2 (germline): LGHDT, YNNKEL (reference sequence). The CDR3 length is 15 residues. Trimming cost V 4 bases and J 2 bases, with 12 bases left between them. Here the CDR3 reads CASSPLRVPYNEQFF. Written as DNA, the CDR3 is TGTGCCAGCAGCCCATTACGTGTCCCCTACAATGAGCAGTTCTTC.

This sequence joins TRBV6-2 or TRBV6-3 and TRBJ2-7; D perhaps matches TRBD2 (5 bases). Germline V lookup: CDR1 MNHEY, CDR2 SVGEGT. V was clipped by 5 bases and J by 3 bases, with 11 bases between them. The CDR3 length is 13 residues. The CDR3 is CASSVASFYEQYF. CDR3 DNA: TGTGCCAGCAGTGTGGCTAGCTTCTACGAGCAGTACTTC.

The chain combines TRBV28 with TRBJ1-1, with 8 positions matching TRBD1. From germline, CDR1 is MDHEN and CDR2 SYDVKM. This CDR3 region has 15 residues. With 3 bases clipped from V and 0 bases from J, the junction kept 3 bases outside the gene matches. This CDR3 reads CASSLMTGVNTEAFF. The CDR3 region has the DNA TGTGCCAGCAGTTTGATGACAGGGGTGAACACTGAAGCTTTCTTT.

The chain is built from TRBV29-1 and TRBJ2-5; 9 nucleotides match TRBD1. J lost 1 base, V lost 6 bases, and 9 bases had no gene match. The CDR3 runs to 15 residues. CDR1 and CDR2 from the germline V gene are SQVTM and ANQGSEA. The CDR3 reads CSVEPDRGRQETQYF. Written as DNA, the CDR3 is TGCAGCGTCGAACCGGACAGGGGACGCCAAGAGACCCAGTACTTC.

This chain joins TRBV5-1 and TRBJ2-1, with 10 bases fitting TRBD1. CDR3 length equals 15 residues. Trimming took 1 base from V and 8 from J; bases not matched to a gene: 6. The germline gives CDR1 SGHRS, CDR2 YFSETQ. CDR3 loop: CASSLTGQGIDEQFF. The CDR3 region has the DNA TGCGCCAGCAGCTTGACGGGACAGGGGATCGATGAGCAGTTCTTC.

The chain combines TRBV5-1 with TRBJ2-1; TRBD1 is a possible D gene (7 bases). Deletions cut 4 bases from V and 0 bases from J, with 14 bases between. The V gene's germline CDR1 is SGHRS and CDR2 YFSETQ. This CDR3 has 16 amino acids. CDR3 in DNA: TGCGCCAGCAGCGGACTACAGGGGAACTCCTACAATGAGCAGTTCTTC. This gives the protein CASSGLQGNSYNEQFF.

The genes are TRBV19 and TRBJ2-1; 9 bases are a match to TRBD2. The CDR3 extends over 14 amino acids. Losses at the gene ends were 5 bases for V and 8 bases for J; bases not matched to a gene: 7. Germline assignment: CDR1 LNHDA and CDR2 SQIVND (reference sequence). The CDR3 DNA is TGTGCCAGTAGTGACAGGGCGGGAGGGTATGAGCAGTTCTTC. Translated, it gives CASSDRAGGYEQFF.

Remarks on this clone: One end of the junction varies from germline; a read error may be responsible. The same CDR3 also results from other DNA sequences found in this sample. The CDR3 is CASSQKSDLSSYNEQFF. The CDR3 DNA follows: TGCGCCAGTAGTCAAAAGTCGGACCTCAGCTCCTACAATGAGCAGTTCTTC. V usage is TRBV19 and J usage is TRBJ2-1, with D unclear. There are 17 residues in the CDR3. Per the germline V gene, CDR1 is LNHDA and CDR2 is SQIVND (reference sequence).

The chain employs TRBV19 and TRBJ2-1; D is undetermined. The CDR3 is 11 residues long. Germline CDR1 reads LNHDA; CDR2 reads SQIVND (reference sequence). The ends were cut back, 8 bases at V and 7 bases at J, with 9 bases in the middle. This chain's CDR3 is CASYMGNEQFF. The DNA of the CDR3 is TGTGCCAGTTATATGGGGAATGAGCAGTTCTTC. Full variable domain (rest looked up from reference TRBV19 and TRBJ2-1): DGGITQSPKYLFRKEGQNVTLSCEQNLNHDAMYWYRQDPGQGLRLIYYSQIVNDFQKGDIAEGYSVSREKKESFPLTVTSAQKNPTAFYLCASYMGNEQFFGPGTRLTVL.

CDR3 sequence reads: CASSQLTDTQYF. For the CDR3, the DNA is TGTGCCAGCAGCCAACTCACAGATACGCAGTATTTT. The rearrangement joins TRBV5-5 to TRBJ2-3, with D uncertain. Trimming left V 4 bases short and J 2 bases short, with 5 bases between. Germline CDR1 is SGHKS and CDR2 is YYEKEE (reference sequence). This CDR3 contains 12 residues.

This sequence joins TRBV6-4 and TRBJ1-6; D is unresolved. The CDR3 loop spans 13 amino acids. Per the germline V gene, CDR1 is MRHNA and CDR2 is SNTAGT. The V end lost 8 bases, the J end lost 7 bases, and 12 bases lay between the germline ends. The CDR3 loop is CASGSSENSPLHF. The CDR3 bases are TGTGCCAGCGGTTCTTCAGAAAATTCACCCCTCCACTTT.

The V gene is TRBV12-3 or TRBV12-4, the J gene TRBJ1-1; the D gene is possibly TRBD1 (5 bases). The CDR3 length is 12 residues. The ends were cut back, 2 bases at V and 5 bases at J, with 6 bases in the middle. The CDR3 region has the DNA TGTGCCAGCAGTTTACGGGGGACTGAAGCTTTCTTT. As protein: CASSLRGTEAFF.

In this sample, this clone is medium-sized. The chain is built from TRBV10-3 and TRBJ1-1; TRBD1 is a possible D gene (5 bases). Germline assignment: CDR1 ENHRY and CDR2 SYGVKD. The V end was cut by 6 bases, the J end by 0 bases, with 17 bases between. The CDR3 totals 16 residues. The CDR3 loop is CAISPTVILMNTEAFF. Here the CDR3 DNA reads TGTGCCATCAGCCCGACAGTTATCTTAATGAACACTGAAGCTTTCTTT.

V is TRBV19 and J is TRBJ2-7, with 7 bases aligning to TRBD1. Germline V CDR1 and CDR2: LNHDA, SQIVND (reference sequence). This CDR3 has 14 residues. Trimming removed 3 bases from V and 6 bases from J; junction bases left unmatched: 8. This CDR3 is CASSITGTDSEQYF. The CDR3 region has the DNA TGTGCCAGTAGTATCACCGGGACAGACTCCGAGCAGTACTTC.